The 23 T cell receptor beta chains below come from one sample, sequenced in a study of cytomegalovirus exposure and HLA in healthy donors. The study ran its PCR with 60 Vbeta and 13 Jbeta primers. The data were produced by immunoSEQ multiplex PCR, yet TCRdb's version contains in-frame clones alone and is incomplete. Altogether about 55,000 clones are present, 65% to 80% being singletons, with the ten largest covering about 35%. Material for sequencing was PBMCs. The receptors here all came from a man between 40 and 49 years old in good health and CMV-seropositive.

The chain links TRBV5-6 to TRBJ2-3; TRBD2 agrees at 10 bases. This CDR3 comprises 16 residues. Germline CDR1 SGHDT, CDR2 YYEEEE. V shed 1 base, J shed 1 base, and the junction held 3 bases outside the gene matches. As DNA, the CDR3 is TGTGCCAGCAGCTTGCTCCTAGCGGGGGGCACAGATACGCAGTATTTT. It translates to CASSLLLAGGTDTQYF.

The rearrangement links TRBV6-6 to TRBJ2-3, with 9 positions matching TRBD2. Germline-derived CDR1 and CDR2 are MNHNY and SVGAGI (reference sequence). V shed 6 bases, J shed 2 bases, and the junction held 6 bases outside the gene matches. The CDR3 has 15 residues. CDR3 nucleotides: TGTGCCAGCAGCCGTAGCGGGGGTGTCACAGATACGCAGTATTTT. Its protein is CASSRSGGVTDTQYF.

This chain's CDR3 is CASSYPTGSYSPLHF. DNA of the CDR3: TGTGCCAGCAGCTACCCGACAGGGTCATATTCACCCCTCCACTTT. The chain is built from TRBV11-2 and TRBJ1-6, with 7 positions matching TRBD1. The CDR3 is made up of 15 amino acids. Germline V gene data show CDR1 as SGHAT and CDR2 as FQNNGV. Trimming removed 4 bases from V and 8 bases from J; junction bases left unmatched: 8.

Only one count was recorded for this clone. V usage is TRBV11-3 and J usage is TRBJ2-1; D remains unclear. The CDR3 totals 13 residues. With 4 bases removed from V and 7 bases from J, the gap between germline ends came to 11 bases. Germline V gives CDR1 SGHNT, CDR2 YENEEA. CDR3 loop: CASSSPRLNEQFF. The CDR3 DNA follows: TGTGCCAGCAGCTCCCCCCGTCTGAATGAGCAGTTCTTC.

This clone occurred once. The DNA for the CDR3 is TGTGCCAGCAGACTGGGGGCGACACTCACAGATACGCAGTATTTT. Protein sequence: CASRLGATLTDTQYF. The rearrangement links TRBV6-5 to TRBJ2-3; weak D call: TRBD1 (6 bases). Between the trimmed V and J ends, which lost 6 bases and 2 bases, there was a span of 15 bases. The CDR3 totals 15 residues. The germline V gene encodes CDR1 MNHEY and CDR2 SVGAGI.

The chain has TRBV12-5 and TRBJ2-1; the D gene is possibly TRBD1 (6 bases). V lost 2 bases and J 1 base, leaving 9 bases between the germline ends. Germline V gives CDR1 LGHNT, CDR2 FRNRAP. This CDR3 is built from 15 residues. CDR3 residues: CASGLQGQSYNEQFF. Here the CDR3 DNA reads TGTGCTAGTGGTTTGCAGGGGCAATCCTACAATGAGCAGTTCTTC.

This rearrangement joins TRBV19 to TRBJ1-1, with TRBD1 identical over 7 bases. The CDR3 contains 16 residues. Per germline, CDR1 LNHDA and CDR2 SQIVND (reference sequence). With V trimmed by 1 base and J by 0 bases, 5 bases remained unmatched. The CDR3 DNA reads TGTGCCAGTAGTATAGGGACAGGACTCATGAACACTGAAGCTTTCTTT. Translating it yields CASSIGTGLMNTEAFF.

This sequence joins TRBV4-2 and TRBJ2-5, with TRBD2 matching 10 bases. CDR3 length: 14 residues. CDR1 and CDR2 (germline): LGHNA, YNFKEQ. V was clipped by 4 bases and J by 7 bases; unmatched bases: 6. The CDR3 nucleotides read TGTGCCAGCAGCCCAATCAGCGGGGGGGTGACCCAGTACTTC. Amino acid sequence: CASSPISGGVTQYF.

The chain has TRBV29-1 and TRBJ2-5; a possible D gene is TRBD1 (5 bases). Germline loops: CDR1 SQVTM, CDR2 ANQGSEA. CDR3 length equals 13 residues. V was shortened by 1 base and J by 2 bases, with 8 bases between the two germline ends. CDR3 coding DNA: TGCAGCGTTGAAGTATCAGGGCAAGAGACCCAGTACTTC. This codes for CSVEVSGQETQYF.

V usage is TRBV25-1 and J usage is TRBJ2-3; D not certain. This CDR3 comprises 12 residues. CDR1 is MGHDK and CDR2 is SYGVNS in the germline V gene. Trimming left V 3 bases short and J 6 bases short, with 7 bases between. CDR3 coding DNA: TGTGCCAGCAGTGATCCCGGGGATACGCAGTATTTT. Translating gives CASSDPGDTQYF.

This rearrangement joins TRBV18 to TRBJ2-5, with 8 bases identical to TRBD1. V shed 6 bases and J 3 bases; nucleotides not matched to a gene: 3. The CDR3 runs to 13 residues. Per germline, CDR1 KGHSH and CDR2 LQKENI. The CDR3: CASSRTGKETQYF. For the CDR3, the DNA is TGTGCCAGCTCTCGGACAGGGAAAGAGACCCAGTACTTC.

V is TRBV7-2 and J is TRBJ2-7; D is uncertain. This CDR3 region has 11 residues. Trimming took 2 bases from V and 6 from J, leaving 5 bases between them. The V gene's germline CDR1 is SGHTA and CDR2 FQGNSA. The CDR3 DNA is TGTGCCAGCAGCTTATACGGCGAGCAGTACTTC. Translation gives CASSLYGEQYF.

The V call is TRBV12-5, the J call TRBJ2-5, with 9 bases identical to TRBD2. V shed 7 bases, J shed 5 bases, and the junction held 8 bases outside the gene matches. Germline values: CDR1 LGHNT, CDR2 FRNRAP. The CDR3 is made up of 14 amino acids. Here the CDR3 reads CASASSGGLETQYF. The CDR3 DNA reads as TGTGCTAGTGCATCAAGCGGGGGGTTGGAGACCCAGTACTTC.

The chain recombines TRBV25-1 with TRBJ2-5; weak D call: TRBD1 (6 bases). V shed 4 bases and J shed 2 bases, with 11 bases lying between them. This CDR3 is built from 14 residues. Germline V gives CDR1 MGHDK, CDR2 SYGVNS. The CDR3 sequence is CASSVPGQQETQYF. DNA for the CDR3: TGTGCCAGCAGTGTGCCGGGACAACAAGAGACCCAGTACTTC. Based on the CDR3 plus reference TRBV25-1 and TRBJ2-5, the full variable domain is EADIYQTPRYLVIGTGKKITLECSQTMGHDKMYWYQQDPGMELHLIHYSYGVNSTEKGDLSSESTVSRIRTEHFPLTLESARPSHTSQYLCASSVPGQQETQYFGPGTRLLVL.

This chain links TRBV7-9 with TRBJ2-7; 7 positions match TRBD2. The CDR3 totals 13 residues. Trimming removed 7 bases from V and 5 bases from J; junction bases left unmatched: 8. From germline, CDR1 is SEHNR and CDR2 FQNEAQ (reference sequence). The CDR3 sequence is CASTERGEHEQYF. The CDR3 DNA sequence: TGTGCCAGCACCGAACGGGGGGAACACGAGCAGTACTTC. Filled out from reference TRBV7-9 and TRBJ2-7, the complete variable domain reads DTGVSQNPRHKITKRGQNVTFRCDPISEHNRLYWYRQTLGQGPEFLTYFQNEAQLEKSRLLSDRFSAERPKGSFSTLEIQRTEQGDSAMYLCASTERGEHEQYFGPGTRLTVT.

The CDR3 region is CASSQDREKSGGPEQYF. The CDR3 region has the DNA TGCGCCAGCAGCCAAGATAGGGAGAAAAGCGGGGGGCCCGAGCAGTACTTC. The chain employs TRBV4-1 and TRBJ2-7; 9 nucleotides align to TRBD2. This CDR3 has 17 residues. Germline lookup yields CDR1 MGHRA and CDR2 YSYEKL. V was clipped by 0 bases and J by 6 bases; unmatched bases: 12.

The chain couples TRBV4-2 to TRBJ2-5; D not certain. Germline V gene sequence: CDR1 LGHNA, CDR2 YNFKEQ. The CDR3 is 15 residues long. Trimming took 3 bases from V and 1 from J, leaving 12 bases between them. The CDR3 spells CASSHELAFQETQYF. DNA for the CDR3: TGTGCCAGCAGCCATGAATTAGCTTTCCAAGAGACCCAGTACTTC.

V and J are TRBV27 and TRBJ1-2, with 7 nucleotides matching TRBD1. The length of the CDR3 is 17 residues. CDR1 MNHEY and CDR2 SMNVEV come from the germline V gene (reference sequence). V dropped 8 bases and J dropped 2; count of bases not matched to a gene: 17. The chain's CDR3 is CASRTRDRGKRNYGYTF. CDR3 nucleotides: TGTGCCAGCCGTACACGGGACAGAGGAAAACGAAACTATGGCTACACCTTC.

This clone occurred a few times. The chain recombines TRBV6-1 with TRBJ1-1; D call uncertain. Germline lookup yields CDR1 MNHNS and CDR2 SASEGT. Between the trimmed V and J ends, which lost 6 bases and 1 base, there was a span of 9 bases. The CDR3 spans 13 residues. The CDR3 nucleotides read TGTGCCAGCAGACACCTCCCGAACACTGAAGCTTTCTTT. Protein sequence: CASRHLPNTEAFF.

The V gene is TRBV5-4, the J gene TRBJ1-6; 9 bases map to TRBD1. Germline V gene sequence: CDR1 SGHNT, CDR2 YYREEE (reference sequence). The CDR3 extends over 15 amino acids. With V trimmed by 0 bases and J by 12 bases, 7 bases remained unmatched. CDR3 sequence reads: CASSLARTGDLPLHF. The DNA for the CDR3 is TGTGCCAGCAGCTTGGCTCGGACAGGGGATTTACCCCTCCACTTT.

The rearrangement joins TRBV6-5 to TRBJ1-1; 10 bases fit TRBD1. Germline V gene sequence: CDR1 MNHEY, CDR2 SVGAGI. The CDR3 spans 15 residues. V lost 6 bases to trimming and J lost 4 bases; unmatched junction nucleotides: 8. CDR3 in DNA: TGTGCCAGCAGGCAGACAGGGGGCGATGGCACTGAAGCTTTCTTT. Translating it yields CASRQTGGDGTEAFF.

The rearrangement links TRBV4-1 to TRBJ1-1; 8 bases line up with TRBD1. The CDR3 is 17 amino acids. Germline CDR1 and CDR2: MGHRA and YSYEKL. V gave up 0 bases and J gave up 1 base; unmatched junction bases: 7. CDR3 in amino acids: CASSQDPPGTGNTEAFF. The CDR3 DNA follows: TGCGCCAGCAGCCAAGACCCGCCCGGGACAGGGAACACTGAAGCTTTCTTT.

This rearrangement joins TRBV5-6 to TRBJ2-5; D gene ambiguous. Trimming took 4 bases from V and 2 from J, leaving 12 bases between them. Germline assignment: CDR1 SGHDT and CDR2 YYEEEE. CDR3 length: 14 amino acids. Here the CDR3 DNA reads TGTGCCAGCAGCCTCGTACAGATTCAAGAGACCCAGTACTTC. It translates to CASSLVQIQETQYF.